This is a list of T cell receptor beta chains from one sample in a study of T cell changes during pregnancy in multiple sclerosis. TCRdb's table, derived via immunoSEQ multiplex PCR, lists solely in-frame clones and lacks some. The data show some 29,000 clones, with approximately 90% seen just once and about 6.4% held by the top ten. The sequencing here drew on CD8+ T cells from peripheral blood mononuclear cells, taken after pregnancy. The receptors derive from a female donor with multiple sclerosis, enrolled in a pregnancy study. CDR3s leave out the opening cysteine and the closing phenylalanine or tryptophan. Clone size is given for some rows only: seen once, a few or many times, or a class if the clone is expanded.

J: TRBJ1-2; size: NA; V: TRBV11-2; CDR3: ASSLSLGGGYT
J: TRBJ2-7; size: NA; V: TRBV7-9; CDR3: ASSLSPDRFFEQY
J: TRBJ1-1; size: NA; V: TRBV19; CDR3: ASMGQGNTEAF
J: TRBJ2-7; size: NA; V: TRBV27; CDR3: ASSFGGSDYEQY
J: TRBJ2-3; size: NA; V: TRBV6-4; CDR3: ASSEASGSTDTQY
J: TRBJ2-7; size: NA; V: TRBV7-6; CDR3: ASSPGQGPREQY
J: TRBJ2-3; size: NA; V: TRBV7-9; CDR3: ASSLTGTGEDTDTQY
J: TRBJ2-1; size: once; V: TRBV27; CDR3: ASGRVYEQF
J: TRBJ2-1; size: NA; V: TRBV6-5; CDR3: ASSSTDGPGVHEQF
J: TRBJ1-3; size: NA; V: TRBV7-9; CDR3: ASSEHRTGNTIY
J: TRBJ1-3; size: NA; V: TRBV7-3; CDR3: ASSQTGSGNTIY
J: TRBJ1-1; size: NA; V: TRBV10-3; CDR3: AISESEGVGTEAF
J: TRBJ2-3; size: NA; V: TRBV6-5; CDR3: ASSLHSGREGDTQY
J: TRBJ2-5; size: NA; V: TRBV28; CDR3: ASSFSAGFQETQY